This T cell receptor beta chain is from a study of CD8+ T cells in alopecia areata (dated 2018 in TCRdb). Describing the broader study: The treated patients took part in an open-label pilot trial in which moderate-to-severe alopecia areata was treated with oral tofacitinib at 5 to 10 mg twice daily. Patients received tofacitinib for 6 to 18 months and were then followed off drug for 6 months to check for delayed response and recurrence. Disease severity in treated patients was measured with the SALT score, which quantifies the percentage of affected scalp surface area. In both human patients and the C3H/HeJ mouse model, the study applied high-throughput TCRbeta sequencing to look at T cell clonal expansion in alopecia areata. Human TCRbeta sequencing covered scalp tissue and sorted CD4+ and CD8+ peripheral blood T cells from patchy and totalis/universalis alopecia areata patients and healthy controls. Biopsies were taken from tofacitinib-treated patients at baseline and again at 4 and 24 weeks into treatment, and several of those patients also had a later scalp biopsy. Clonality in the scalp was compared among normal scalp (n=4), patchy alopecia areata scalp (n=8), and alopecia totalis/universalis scalp (n=8). RNA was extracted with the PAXgene miRNA kit for fixed scalp, the miRNeasy kit for PBMCs, and the RNeasy kit for mouse skin. Amplification of TCRbeta CDR3 regions was done by immunoSEQ multiplex PCR using 35 Vbeta forward primers and 13 Jbeta reverse primers. Study-wide conclusions, independent of this receptor: With tofacitinib, both scalp clonality and the number of expanded CD8+ clones among the top 100 scalp clones went down significantly. Many expanded lesional clones persisted in scalp and blood during tofacitinib treatment, which may partly explain relapse after stopping treatment. Because the treated cohort was small and included a single nonresponder, larger studies are needed to assess links between baseline CD8+ expansion and response. Compared with normal scalp, lesional scalp had higher clonality and more expanded CD8+ clones, particularly in alopecia totalis/universalis, a pattern that suggests antigenic drive. Compared with mice, TCR sequences shared between patients were less clear, possibly partly because of HLA diversity across the patient population. Scalp TCR repertoire analysis is complicated because resident alphabeta T cells in normal human skin are also sequenced, whereas mouse skin is dominated by gammadelta T cells.

The germline V end is reduced by 5 bases and the J end by 7 bases; junction bases left unmatched: 11. Taken from the germline V gene, the CDR1 and CDR2 loops are SQVTM and ANQGSEA. There are 14 amino acids in the CDR3, from cysteine to phenylalanine inclusive. Of the read, only the CDR3 DNA is kept; its 42 bases are in frame from base 1. Comment on this clone: Its antigen is not yet known. Base quality data are lacking; no much larger clone is found one base away.

Read against the paper, the sample's time point label means: about 4 weeks on oral tofacitinib. The sample's treatment or condition, from its label and the paper: oral pan-JAK inhibitor, 5-10 mg twice daily. Peripheral blood and lesional scalp punch biopsies were obtained from patients with alopecia areata. PBMCs were isolated by density centrifugation and stained for CD3, CD4 and CD8, after which CD4+ and CD8+ T cells were sorted on a FACSAria. The method behind the library was the immunoSEQ multiplex PCR assay. RNA was extracted from all samples and reverse transcribed into cDNA, which served as template for TCR sequencing. First-strand cDNA was synthesized with SuperScript III using a 2:1 mix of oligo-dT and random hexamers. A synthetic immune receptor repertoire was used to gauge amplification bias, and whatever bias remained was removed computationally. The authors processed their data as follows. Raw reads were preprocessed for error removal, and CDR3 was defined according to IMGT conventions as running from the conserved cysteine to phenylalanine. To get clonality, Shannon entropy was normalized by log2 of the number of productive unique TCRs and the result was subtracted from 1. CD4 or CD8 identity of scalp clones was inferred by cross-referencing scalp TCRbeta sequences with sorted blood CD4 and CD8 repertoires. Sourced from immuneACCESS, this table was stored by TCRdb with only in-frame sequences that have V and J called. A share of the clones is absent; for the studies checked, an unresolved V gene accounts for under half, and the remainder has no known explanation. The DNA gave D and trimming, while V, J and clone size come from that table. This sample comprises 90,000 to 150,000 clones, 53% of them detected only once. The ten largest make up roughly 0.5% of the sample.

The source was CD4+ T cells sorted from blood, collected at week 4, from a patient treated with tofacitinib. The source of this sequence is a human donor with alopecia areata. Recombination joined TRBV29-1 with TRBJ2-5, with 9 bases in between that match TRBD1. In nucleotides, the sequence is TGCAGCGTTCTCCGGACAGGGGCAGGGGGGACCCAGTACTTC. Protein translation: CSVLRTGAGGTQYF.